This T cell receptor beta chain originates from a study of CD8+ T cells in alopecia areata. The study, taken as a whole, reports: Patients shared TCRs less clearly than mice did, possibly for HLA-related reasons. Resident alphabeta T cells of normal skin are also sequenced in scalp samples.

This clone came up a few times. Antigen: not known. V was clipped by 0 bases and J by 6 bases, with 10 bases between them. The CDR3 consists of 14 residues. Per germline, CDR1 SGHDT and CDR2 YYEEEE. Following RNA extraction, reverse transcription yielded cDNA that acted as the sequencing template. TCRdb's table, derived via immunoSEQ multiplex PCR, lists solely in-frame clones and lacks some. Of under 250,000 clones listed, about 61% are singletons. The sample taken for sequencing was CD8+ T cells sorted from blood. The chain carries TRBV5-6 and TRBJ1-5, with D possibly matching TRBD1 (5 bases). The clonotype was recovered from a human donor in good health. Here the CDR3 reads CASSLAPGVQPQHF. As DNA, the CDR3 is TGTGCCAGCAGCTTGGCCCCGGGGGTTCAGCCCCAGCATTTT.